This T cell receptor (beta chain) was captured by sequencing in a study of tumor-infiltrating lymphocytes in primary liver carcinoma. Co-extracting RNA and DNA was done with 20-30 mg of unsorted bulk tissue as input. Per tumor, sampling covered five separate regions. A constant-region primer primed TCR beta cDNA synthesis from 500 ng of total RNA. Library construction for TCR beta comprised three nested multiplex PCR rounds performed with slightly modified ARM-PCR. In the first two PCR rounds, TRBV1-TRBV30 forward primers were paired with a C-beta reverse primer, and each round lasted about 10 cycles. In TCRdb, the multiplex PCR reads were re-called with MiXCR into one record per CDR3 protein. Of 70,000 to 75,000 distinct CDR3 sequences listed, more than 60% are singletons. CDR3 length: 13 residues. CDR1 is MNHNS and CDR2 is SASEGT in the germline V gene. About this clonotype: With a much larger clone just one base away, this may be a read error.

The TCR was taken from a middle-aged man with primary liver carcinoma and hepatitis B virus infection. The rearrangement joins TRBV6-1 to TRBJ2-5, with 7 nucleotides matching TRBD1. The sample consisted of liver tumor tissue from sampling region 4. Subset indicated: tumor region T4, right-lateral pole. The CDR3 loop is CVSSDRAQETQYF. For the CDR3, the DNA is TGTGTCAGCAGTGACAGGGCCCAAGAGACCCAGTACTTC.